Below are 18 T cell receptor beta chains sequenced from a single sample in a study of cytomegalovirus exposure and HLA in healthy donors. Measured with immunoSEQ multiplex PCR; TCRdb has only the in-frame clones, and not every one. The sample includes about 160,000 clones, approximately 80% of them seen just once. Sequences were obtained from PBMCs. These receptor sequences come from a man aged 30 to 45 in good health and CMV-seropositive.

The gene calls are TRBV5-1 and TRBJ2-7; 10 bases fit TRBD2. V shed 3 bases and J 5 bases; nucleotides not matched to a gene: 5. The CDR3 extends over 14 amino acids. Germline V gene sequence: CDR1 SGHRS, CDR2 YFSETQ. CDR3 residues: CASSSGLAVDEQYF. CDR3 nucleotides: TGCGCCAGCAGCTCCGGACTAGCGGTGGACGAGCAGTACTTC.

The DNA for the CDR3 is TGTGCCACGGCGGGGGAAAGCGGGACGCAGTATTTT. Translated: CATAGESGTQYF. The chain joins TRBV15 to TRBJ2-3, with TRBD2 identical over 7 bases. Losses at the gene ends were 9 bases for V and 9 bases for J; bases not matched to a gene: 9. CDR1 is LNHNV, CDR2 YYDKDF, per germline (reference sequence). The CDR3 consists of 12 residues.

V is TRBV5-1 and J is TRBJ1-1; 9 bases are shared with TRBD1. The trim removed 4 bases at V and 1 base at J, leaving 5 bases unmatched. There are 15 residues in the CDR3. The germline V gene encodes CDR1 SGHRS and CDR2 YFSETQ. CDR3 protein: CASSIHRGPNTEAFF. The DNA for the CDR3 is TGCGCCAGCAGCATTCACAGGGGGCCGAACACTGAAGCTTTCTTT.

The rearrangement uses TRBV2 and TRBJ1-6, with TRBD1 identical over 8 bases. Per germline, CDR1 SNHLY and CDR2 FYNNEI. V gave up 1 base and J gave up 2 bases; unmatched junction bases: 7. The CDR3 runs 18 residues. CDR3 loop: CASSEGAGGTAYNSPLHF. The CDR3 DNA is TGTGCCAGCAGTGAAGGGGCAGGGGGCACGGCCTATAATTCACCCCTCCACTTT.

This clone was detected a few times. The genes are TRBV7-3 and TRBJ2-7; 7 nucleotides match TRBD2. The trim removed 5 bases at V and 0 bases at J, leaving 10 bases unmatched. From germline, CDR1 is SGHTA and CDR2 FQGTGA. The CDR3 spans 16 residues. The CDR3 DNA sequence: TGTGCCAGCAGCCCACTGGGGGGGGAGAGCTCCTACGAGCAGTACTTC. Translating gives CASSPLGGESSYEQYF.

This chain links TRBV7-2 with TRBJ1-5, with D possibly being TRBD1 (6 bases). Germline-derived CDR1 and CDR2 are SGHTA and FQGNSA. This CDR3 is built from 15 residues. Between the trimmed V and J ends, which lost 1 base and 8 bases, there was a span of 15 bases. The CDR3 reads CASSLESGRGKPQHF. In DNA, the CDR3 is TGTGCCAGCAGCTTAGAGTCTGGCAGGGGTAAGCCCCAGCATTTT.

The chain employs TRBV6-1 and TRBJ1-3; tentative D call: TRBD1 (5 bases). The length of the CDR3 is 13 residues. The V gene lost 7 bases and the J gene lost 9 bases, with 16 bases spanning the gap. Germline CDR1 and CDR2: MNHNS and SASEGT. This CDR3 reads CASTATQGGTIYF. CDR3 coding DNA: TGTGCCAGCACCGCAACTCAGGGCGGCACCATATATTTT.

This chain links TRBV6-5 with TRBJ2-5, with 10 bases matching TRBD2. This CDR3 is 15 amino acids long. The trim removed 2 bases at V and 7 bases at J, leaving 7 bases unmatched. Germline CDR1 and CDR2: MNHEY and SVGAGI. The CDR3 DNA reads TGTGCCAGCAGTTACGTGGCTAGCGGGGGAGGGACCCAGTACTTC. It encodes CASSYVASGGGTQYF.

The chain combines TRBV4-1 with TRBJ2-1, with 10 nucleotides matching TRBD1. V gave up 0 bases and J gave up 7 bases; unmatched junction bases: 3. Germline V gene sequence: CDR1 MGHRA, CDR2 YSYEKL. The CDR3 has 15 amino acids. The CDR3 is CASSQDGGQGNEQFF. CDR3 in DNA: TGCGCCAGCAGCCAAGATGGGGGACAGGGGAATGAGCAGTTCTTC.

The gene calls are TRBV4-1 and TRBJ2-1; TRBD2 agrees at 13 bases. Germline loops: CDR1 MGHRA, CDR2 YSYEKL. V shed 3 bases and J 9 bases; nucleotides not matched to a gene: 8. CDR3 length: 16 residues. DNA of the CDR3: TGCGCCAGCAGCCAGTCACTAGCGGGGGGGATGGTTGAGCAGTTCTTC. This gives the protein CASSQSLAGGMVEQFF.

V is TRBV7-9 and J is TRBJ1-2, with 7 bases that match TRBD1. Per germline, CDR1 SEHNR and CDR2 FQNEAQ (reference sequence). CDR3 length equals 14 residues. The V gene end was trimmed by 5 bases and the J gene end by 6 bases; junction bases not matched to a gene: 9. The CDR3, as DNA: TGTGCCAGCAGCCTTTCCGGGACAGATCATGGCTACACCTTC. This translates into CASSLSGTDHGYTF.

The V and J genes are TRBV18 and TRBJ2-7; 12 bases match TRBD2. CDR1 and CDR2 (germline): KGHSH, LQKENI. V was pared by 2 bases and J by 1 base, with 9 bases of the junction left unmatched. The CDR3 contains 18 residues. The CDR3 bases are TGTGCCAGCTCACCAGCGGCTAGCGGGGGGGCCGGGTCCTACGAGCAGTACTTC. The encoded protein is CASSPAASGGAGSYEQYF.

The V and J genes are TRBV29-1 and TRBJ2-3; the match to TRBD2 covers 7 bases. The CDR3 extends over 13 amino acids. The V and J ends lost 7 bases and 1 base, in that order; junction bases with no gene match: 5. Per germline, CDR1 SQVTM and CDR2 ANQGSEA. The DNA for the CDR3 is TGCAGCGCCGCAAGCGGGGGCACAGATACGCAGTATTTT. The encoded protein is CSAASGGTDTQYF.

The table lists this clone with a few counts. The CDR3 loop is CSVSQTGRWAFF. The CDR3 region has the DNA TGCAGCGTTTCCCAGACAGGGCGTTGGGCTTTCTTT. The V gene is TRBV29-1, the J gene TRBJ1-1; 7 bases are a match to TRBD1. This CDR3 is built from 12 residues. V gave up 5 bases and J gave up 11 bases; unmatched junction bases: 11. CDR1 is SQVTM, CDR2 ANQGSEA, per germline.

The chain employs TRBV5-1 and TRBJ2-7; D is possibly TRBD1 (6 bases). Germline assignment: CDR1 SGHRS and CDR2 YFSETQ. The CDR3 is 15 residues long. Deletions cut 4 bases from V and 0 bases from J, with 14 bases between. The CDR3 DNA is TGCGCCAGCAGCCCCTTCGGACAGAGCTCCTACGAGCAGTACTTC. The encoded protein is CASSPFGQSSYEQYF. The variable domain in full, with the rest retrieved from reference TRBV5-1 and TRBJ2-7, is KAGVTQTPRYLIKTRGQQVTLSCSPISGHRSVSWYQQTPGQGLQFLFEYFSETQRNKGNFPGRFSGRQFSNSRSEMNVSTLELGDSALYLCASSPFGQSSYEQYFGPGTRLTVT.

This sequence joins TRBV4-1 and TRBJ2-7; 9 bases match TRBD2. Germline-derived CDR1 and CDR2 are MGHRA and YSYEKL. With V trimmed by 7 bases and J by 0 bases, 4 bases remained unmatched. This CDR3 contains 14 residues. This CDR3 reads CASTELAGSYEQYF. In DNA, the CDR3 is TGCGCCAGCACCGAACTAGCGGGCTCCTACGAGCAGTACTTC.

This sequence joins TRBV15 and TRBJ2-1; 10 nucleotides agree with TRBD1. There are 15 residues in the CDR3. With V trimmed by 8 bases and J by 4 bases, 8 bases remained unmatched. Per germline, CDR1 LNHNV and CDR2 YYDKDF (reference sequence). This chain's CDR3 is CATGSGTGEYNEQFF. In nucleotides, the CDR3 is TGTGCCACCGGGTCAGGGACAGGGGAGTACAATGAGCAGTTCTTC.

The chain joins TRBV5-4 to TRBJ1-1; TRBD1 agrees at 7 bases. This CDR3 is built from 15 residues. CDR1 SGHNT and CDR2 YYREEE come from the germline V gene (reference sequence). J lost 1 base, V lost 6 bases, and 9 bases had no gene match. CDR3 nucleotides: TGTGCCAGCACCCCATCGACAGGGCCGAACACTGAAGCTTTCTTT. It specifies CASTPSTGPNTEAFF.